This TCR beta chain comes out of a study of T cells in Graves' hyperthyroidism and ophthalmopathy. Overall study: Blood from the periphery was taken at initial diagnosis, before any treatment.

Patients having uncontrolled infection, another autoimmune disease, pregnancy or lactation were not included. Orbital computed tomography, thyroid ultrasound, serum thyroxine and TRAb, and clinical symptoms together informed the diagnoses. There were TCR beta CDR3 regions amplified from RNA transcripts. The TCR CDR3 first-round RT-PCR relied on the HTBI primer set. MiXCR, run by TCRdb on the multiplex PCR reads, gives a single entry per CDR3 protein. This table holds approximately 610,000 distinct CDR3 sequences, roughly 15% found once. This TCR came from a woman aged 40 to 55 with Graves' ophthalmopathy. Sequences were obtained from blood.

The CDR3 bases are TGCAGCGTGCGCCCCGGGGGGTTGAACACTGAAGCTTTCTTT. Its translation: CSVRPGGLNTEAFF. The chain links TRBV29-1 to TRBJ1-1; a possible D gene is TRBD1 (5 bases). This CDR3 is 14 amino acids long. V lost 6 bases and J lost 0, with 14 bases in between. The germline V gene has CDR1 SQVTM and CDR2 ANQGSEA. The full variable domain, with the rest looked up from reference TRBV29-1 and TRBJ1-1, is SAVISQKPSRDICQRGTSLTIQCQVDSQVTMMFWYRQQPGQSLTLIATANQGSEATYESGFVIDKFPISRPNLTFSTLTVSNMSPEDSSIYLCSVRPGGLNTEAFFGQGTRLTVV.